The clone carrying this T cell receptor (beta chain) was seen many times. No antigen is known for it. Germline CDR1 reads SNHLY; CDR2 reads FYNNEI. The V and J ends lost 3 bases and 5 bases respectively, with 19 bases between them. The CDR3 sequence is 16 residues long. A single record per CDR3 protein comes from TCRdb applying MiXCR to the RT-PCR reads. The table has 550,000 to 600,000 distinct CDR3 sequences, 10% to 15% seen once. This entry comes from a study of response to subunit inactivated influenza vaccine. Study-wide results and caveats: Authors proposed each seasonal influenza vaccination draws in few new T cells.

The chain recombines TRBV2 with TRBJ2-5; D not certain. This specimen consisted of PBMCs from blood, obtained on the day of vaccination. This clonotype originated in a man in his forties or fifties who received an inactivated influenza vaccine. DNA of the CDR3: TGTGCCAGCAGTGACCGAGCTCCCCCCCCCTTGGAGACCCAGTACTTC. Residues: CASSDRAPPPLETQYF.